A single sample is the source of the 13 T cell receptor beta chains below, sequenced in a study of immune heterogeneity within non-small cell lung tumors. The starting template was genomic DNA from bulk tumor, approximately 600 ng per sample. Spaced far apart, several biopsies were taken from each primary tumor during surgery. The study cohort was described as untreated, and its members had newly diagnosed non-small cell lung cancer. They went on to have curative surgery. The TCR beta CDR3 region underwent multiplex PCR amplification with 32 V and 13 J primers. One entry per CDR3 protein results from TCRdb running MiXCR on the multiplex PCR reads. The table has fewer than 25,000 distinct CDR3 sequences, 27% seen once. Specimen: lung tumor tissue. The receptors were sampled from a man in his forties with non-small cell lung cancer.

Turning to this clonotype: Sequence at one end of the junction differs from germline and may be a read error. The CDR3, as DNA: TGTGCAAGCAGCTTGGAAGGGAACACCGGGGAGCTGTTTTTT. Its protein is CASSLEGNTGELFF. The chain couples TRBV7-3 to TRBJ2-2; D not resolved. Germline assignment: CDR1 SGHTA and CDR2 FQGTGA. The CDR3 is 14 amino acids. Together with reference TRBV7-3 and TRBJ2-2, the CDR3 gives the full variable domain: GAGVSQTPSNKVTEKGKYVELRCDPISGHTALYWYRQSLGQGPEFLIYFQGTGAADDSGLPNDRFFAVRPEGSVSTLKIQRTERGDSAVYLCASSLEGNTGELFFGEGSRLTVL.

The rearrangement joins TRBV29-1 to TRBJ2-5, with 7 positions matching TRBD1. After removal of 5 bases from V and 1 base from J, the junction contained 7 bases not matched to a gene. Germline V gene sequence: CDR1 SQVTM, CDR2 ANQGSEA. The CDR3 totals 14 residues. CDR3: CSVRPGTAQETQYF. CDR3 bases: TGCAGCGTTCGCCCCGGGACAGCCCAAGAGACCCAGTACTTC.

The chain carries TRBV20-1 and TRBJ2-2, with 11 bases matching TRBD1. Germline V gene data show CDR1 as DFQATT and CDR2 as SNEGSKA (reference sequence). Trimming took 3 bases from V and 6 from J; bases not matched to a gene: 9. The CDR3 is 16 residues long. For the CDR3, the DNA is TGCAGTGCTAGGTTTTGGGGACAGGGGGTGCCCGGGGAGCTGTTTTTT. Amino acids: CSARFWGQGVPGELFF.

The chain employs TRBV6-1 and TRBJ2-5, with D possibly matching TRBD1 (6 bases). The V gene lost 7 bases and the J gene lost 4 bases, with 13 bases spanning the gap. The germline V gene has CDR1 MNHNS and CDR2 SASEGT. The CDR3 consists of 13 residues. The CDR3 loop reads CASTPRGLETQYF. DNA of the CDR3: TGTGCCAGCACCCCGAGGGGGTTAGAGACCCAGTACTTC.

Ten or more counts support this clonotype. V gene TRBV7-9 combines with J gene TRBJ2-7; D may be TRBD1 (5 bases). The V gene lost 1 base and the J gene lost 4 bases, with 11 bases spanning the gap. Germline V gene lookup returns CDR1 SEHNR and CDR2 FQNEAQ (reference sequence). This CDR3 spans 14 amino acids. This CDR3 reads CASSLDARAYEQYF. The CDR3 coding sequence is TGTGCCAGCAGCTTAGACGCCAGGGCATACGAGCAGTACTTC.

The V and J genes are TRBV19 and TRBJ2-2; 8 bases are a match to TRBD2. V lost 6 bases and J lost 5; bases outside the gene matches: 11. The germline V gene has CDR1 LNHDA and CDR2 SQIVND (reference sequence). The CDR3 sequence is 16 residues long. The CDR3 coding sequence is TGTGCCAGTAGATGGGGGGGGGCTAGCGGGACCGGGGAGCTGTTTTTT. Protein: CASRWGGASGTGELFF.

This clonotype has only one observation. It may be a read error: a sequence one base away is much more abundant. This chain joins TRBV15 and TRBJ2-2, with a weak D call TRBD2 (6 bases). Germline values: CDR1 LNHNV, CDR2 YYDKDF (reference sequence). This CDR3 spans 15 amino acids. The CDR3 DNA reads TGTGCCACCGGAGAACGGCTAGCGAACACCCGGGAGCTGTTTTTT. Amino acids: CATGERLANTRELFF.

At least ten counts were recorded for this clonotype. This chain connects TRBV11-2 to TRBJ1-1; D is unresolved. CDR1 is SGHAT and CDR2 is FQNNGV in the germline V gene. Trimming took off 0 bases at V and 5 bases at J, with 10 bases between the two ends. CDR3 length equals 14 residues. Here the CDR3 DNA reads TGTGCCAGCAGCTTAGATTTGGGAACAACTGAAGCTTTCTTT. Translating it yields CASSLDLGTTEAFF.

By share of the sample, this clonotype is medium-sized. The chain employs TRBV6-2 or TRBV6-3 and TRBJ2-1; D unclear. Trimming removed 2 bases from V and 9 bases from J, with 8 bases in between. The length of the CDR3 is 12 residues. The germline CDR1 and CDR2 sequences are MNHEY and SVGEGT. This CDR3 reads CASSYDSGEQFF. CDR3 DNA sequence: TGTGCCAGCAGTTACGACTCTGGTGAGCAGTTCTTC.

This chain uses TRBV3-1 with TRBJ2-5, with TRBD1 identical over 9 bases. CDR1 and CDR2 (germline): LGHDT, YNNKEL (reference sequence). The V and J ends lost 4 bases and 5 bases, in that order; junction bases with no gene match: 8. The CDR3 loop spans 15 amino acids. The CDR3 sequence is CASSRGGQGGETQYF. The CDR3, as DNA: TGTGCCAGCAGCCGGGGGGGACAGGGCGGCGAGACCCAGTACTTC.

This clonotype is categorized as medium-sized (0.01 to 0.1%). This chain connects TRBV7-8 to TRBJ2-7, with D tentatively TRBD1 or TRBD2 (5 bases each). CDR1 SGHVS and CDR2 FQNEAQ come from the germline V gene. There are 13 residues in the CDR3. Trimming pared 3 bases from V and 2 bases from J, leaving 8 bases between. The CDR3 nucleotides are TGTGCCAGCAGCTTTTCGGGACCCTACGAGCAGTACTTC. Translation gives CASSFSGPYEQYF.

The sample holds many counts of this clonotype. The CDR3 nucleotides read TGCAGTGCCAGCGAGGGAGGCTACACCTTC. It translates to CSASEGGYTF. The chain uses TRBV20-1 and TRBJ1-2; D is unresolved. The germline V gene encodes CDR1 DFQATT and CDR2 SNEGSKA (reference sequence). V was cut by 6 bases and J by 8 bases, with 10 bases left in between. The CDR3 runs to 10 residues.

The CDR3 DNA reads as TGTGCCAGCAGTCCGAGGACTAAGGTCAAAAACATTCAGTACTTC. Translating gives CASSPRTKVKNIQYF. The rearrangement links TRBV6-1 to TRBJ2-4, with D possibly matching TRBD2 (6 bases). Germline-derived CDR1 and CDR2 are MNHNS and SASEGT. V was cut by 5 bases and J by 3 bases, with 14 bases left in between. This CDR3 region has 15 residues.